These T cell receptor beta chains were read from a single sample in a study of OX40 agonist ivuxolimab in advanced cancers. The table came from immunoSEQ multiplex PCR; TCRdb's copy has only in-frame clones and leaves some out. The sample lists around 140,000 clones, approximately 94% occurring once. The sample consisted of CD4+ or CD8+ T cells sorted from blood, taken in a trial of the OX40 agonist ivuxolimab. The receptors derive from an adult with an advanced solid tumor such as melanoma, head and neck, liver or kidney cancer. The conserved cysteine and the conserved F or W are not part of the CDR3 here. D genes are given only for firm matches. Not every row has a clone size; where given, it reads once, few, many or a size class.

d_gene: NA; j_gene: TRBJ2-2; abundance: NA; v_gene: TRBV7-2; CDR3aa: ASRTDRNTGELF
d_gene: NA; j_gene: TRBJ1-6; abundance: NA; v_gene: TRBV18; CDR3aa: ASSPTQPSFNSPLH
d_gene: NA; j_gene: TRBJ1-1; abundance: NA; v_gene: TRBV6-5; CDR3aa: ASSPLGGTEAF
d_gene: NA; j_gene: TRBJ2-3; abundance: NA; v_gene: TRBV7-2; CDR3aa: ASSLDPTFADTQY
d_gene: TRBD2; j_gene: TRBJ2-1; abundance: NA; v_gene: TRBV11-3; CDR3aa: ASSLGGGSSYNEQF
d_gene: TRBD2; j_gene: TRBJ2-1; abundance: NA; v_gene: TRBV28; CDR3aa: ASSWVTGGLSYNEQF
d_gene: TRBD1; j_gene: TRBJ2-2; abundance: NA; v_gene: TRBV5-4; CDR3aa: ASSPRQGNTGELF
d_gene: NA; j_gene: TRBJ2-5; abundance: NA; v_gene: TRBV7-8; CDR3aa: ASSLRREDETQY
d_gene: NA; j_gene: TRBJ1-6; abundance: NA; v_gene: TRBV5-8; CDR3aa: ASSLAALDNSPLH
d_gene: NA; j_gene: TRBJ1-1; abundance: NA; v_gene: TRBV15; CDR3aa: ATSRDNLTPNTEAF
d_gene: NA; j_gene: TRBJ1-4; abundance: once; v_gene: TRBV7-2; CDR3aa: ASSRWGTATNEKLF
d_gene: NA; j_gene: TRBJ2-7; abundance: NA; v_gene: TRBV30; CDR3aa: AWSVRDVSEQY
d_gene: TRBD1; j_gene: TRBJ2-2; abundance: NA; v_gene: TRBV7-2; CDR3aa: ASSSAPYRGRGTGELF
d_gene: NA; j_gene: TRBJ2-7; abundance: NA; v_gene: TRBV5-1; CDR3aa: ASSLVGTGLGRYEQY
d_gene: NA; j_gene: TRBJ1-5; abundance: NA; v_gene: TRBV4-2; CDR3aa: ASSLVLPGRISNQPQH
d_gene: NA; j_gene: TRBJ1-1; abundance: NA; v_gene: TRBV6-6; CDR3aa: ASRRDGDTEAF
d_gene: TRBD2; j_gene: TRBJ2-3; abundance: NA; v_gene: TRBV30; CDR3aa: AWSETSGTSGGDTQY
d_gene: TRBD2; j_gene: TRBJ2-1; abundance: NA; v_gene: TRBV5-1; CDR3aa: ASSSDIAGGWYNEQF
d_gene: TRBD1; j_gene: TRBJ1-3; abundance: NA; v_gene: TRBV10-3; CDR3aa: AISFGQGSGNTIY
d_gene: NA; j_gene: TRBJ1-6; abundance: NA; v_gene: TRBV11-2; CDR3aa: ASSFGGAGSPLH
d_gene: NA; j_gene: TRBJ1-4; abundance: once; v_gene: TRBV6-4; CDR3aa: ASRATGIPNEKLF
d_gene: NA; j_gene: TRBJ1-2; abundance: NA; v_gene: TRBV10-3; CDR3aa: AISEEGEGYGYT
d_gene: NA; j_gene: TRBJ1-4; abundance: NA; v_gene: TRBV19; CDR3aa: ASSPGQTEKLF
d_gene: NA; j_gene: TRBJ2-1; abundance: once; v_gene: TRBV4-2; CDR3aa: ASSQDYSKGGHNEQF
d_gene: TRBD1; j_gene: TRBJ2-6; abundance: NA; v_gene: TRBV19; CDR3aa: ASSIVSGQGSFGANVLT
d_gene: NA; j_gene: TRBJ1-2; abundance: NA; v_gene: TRBV7-2; CDR3aa: ASSLGLDLANYGYT
d_gene: TRBD1; j_gene: TRBJ1-5; abundance: NA; v_gene: TRBV18; CDR3aa: ASSPGTAYNQPQH
d_gene: NA; j_gene: TRBJ1-4; abundance: NA; v_gene: TRBV28; CDR3aa: ASSLRLNEKLF
d_gene: NA; j_gene: TRBJ1-1; abundance: NA; v_gene: TRBV21-1; CDR3aa: ASSLKIQGGTEAF
d_gene: NA; j_gene: TRBJ2-3; abundance: NA; v_gene: TRBV19; CDR3aa: ASSIGALRGADTQY
d_gene: TRBD1; j_gene: TRBJ1-1; abundance: NA; v_gene: TRBV18; CDR3aa: ATKQGWNIEAF
d_gene: TRBD1; j_gene: TRBJ1-5; abundance: NA; v_gene: TRBV7-2; CDR3aa: ASSSTGGQPQH
d_gene: NA; j_gene: TRBJ1-3; abundance: NA; v_gene: TRBV5-4; CDR3aa: ASSLLGENTIY
d_gene: TRBD2; j_gene: TRBJ2-2; abundance: NA; v_gene: TRBV19; CDR3aa: ASSIGLGRLLAGVTGELF
d_gene: NA; j_gene: TRBJ1-1; abundance: NA; v_gene: TRBV20-1; CDR3aa: SARRNTEAF
d_gene: NA; j_gene: TRBJ2-3; abundance: NA; v_gene: TRBV4-3; CDR3aa: ASSLNWVYTDTQY
d_gene: NA; j_gene: TRBJ1-3; abundance: NA; v_gene: TRBV28; CDR3aa: ASSPSPGYGNTIY
d_gene: NA; j_gene: TRBJ1-6; abundance: NA; v_gene: TRBV28; CDR3aa: ASINRGPNSPLH
d_gene: TRBD2; j_gene: TRBJ2-1; abundance: NA; v_gene: TRBV11-3; CDR3aa: ASRPPGLATANEQF
d_gene: NA; j_gene: TRBJ2-3; abundance: NA; v_gene: TRBV4-1; CDR3aa: ASSQGPARRGVTDTQY
d_gene: NA; j_gene: TRBJ2-1; abundance: NA; v_gene: TRBV28; CDR3aa: ASSLRVGGVEQF
d_gene: NA; j_gene: TRBJ1-2; abundance: NA; v_gene: TRBV28; CDR3aa: AIDTREFQYGYT
d_gene: TRBD2; j_gene: TRBJ2-7; abundance: NA; v_gene: TRBV7-2; CDR3aa: ASSLASGGLYEQY
d_gene: NA; j_gene: TRBJ2-1; abundance: NA; v_gene: TRBV5-1; CDR3aa: ASSSGYYNEQF
d_gene: NA; j_gene: TRBJ1-1; abundance: NA; v_gene: TRBV7-2; CDR3aa: ASNLQAGGTEAF
d_gene: TRBD1; j_gene: TRBJ2-3; abundance: NA; v_gene: TRBV5-1; CDR3aa: ASSLRGQASGTQY
d_gene: NA; j_gene: TRBJ2-4; abundance: NA; v_gene: TRBV6-6; CDR3aa: ASNPDGAKNIQY
d_gene: TRBD1; j_gene: TRBJ1-2; abundance: NA; v_gene: TRBV19; CDR3aa: ASRYGTGRVGYT
d_gene: TRBD2; j_gene: TRBJ2-1; abundance: NA; v_gene: TRBV28; CDR3aa: ASSPGGGRVVEQF
d_gene: NA; j_gene: TRBJ2-7; abundance: NA; v_gene: TRBV7-2; CDR3aa: ASRFSYEQY
d_gene: TRBD1; j_gene: TRBJ2-1; abundance: NA; v_gene: TRBV15; CDR3aa: ATSTRGGTGGDEQF
d_gene: TRBD1; j_gene: TRBJ1-2; abundance: NA; v_gene: TRBV6-5; CDR3aa: ASSSAGTGTIYGYT
d_gene: TRBD1; j_gene: TRBJ2-3; abundance: NA; v_gene: TRBV11-1; CDR3aa: ASSPQGGTDTQY